These 24 T cell receptor beta chains came from one sample sequenced in a study of OX40 agonist ivuxolimab in advanced cancers. The repertoire was sequenced with immunoSEQ multiplex PCR; TCRdb's copy has only in-frame clones and lacks some. The top ten hold 15% to 17% of the sample, which has roughly 72,000 clones, 90% to 95% seen once. This material consisted of CD4+ or CD8+ T cells sorted from blood, taken in a trial of the OX40 agonist ivuxolimab. The receptors originated from an adult with an advanced solid tumor such as melanoma, head and neck, liver or kidney cancer.

The chain uses TRBV27 and TRBJ2-1, with 10 positions matching TRBD2. V shed 5 bases, J shed 10 bases, and the junction held 8 bases outside the gene matches. Germline assignment: CDR1 MNHEY and CDR2 SMNVEV (reference sequence). The CDR3 runs 14 residues. The DNA of the CDR3 is TGTGCCAGCAGTCTCCTAGCGGGAGACCGCGAGCAGTTCTTC. Its translation is CASSLLAGDREQFF.

This chain links TRBV18 with TRBJ2-5; 7 bases map to TRBD1. The CDR3 length is 12 residues. The V gene's germline CDR1 is KGHSH and CDR2 LQKENI. V shed 5 bases, J shed 5 bases, and the junction held 2 bases outside the gene matches. The CDR3 reads CASSAGGETQYF. In nucleotides, the CDR3 is TGTGCCAGCTCAGCAGGGGGTGAGACCCAGTACTTC.

The chain is built from TRBV6-1 and TRBJ2-3; the D gene is possibly TRBD2 (7 bases). Trimming left V 8 bases short and J 4 bases short, with 19 bases between. CDR1 is MNHNS, CDR2 SASEGT, per germline. CDR3 length: 15 amino acids. The CDR3 DNA reads as TGTGCCAGCCTTCGGACCGGGGGGCTTCCAGATACGCAGTATTTT. This gives the protein CASLRTGGLPDTQYF.

The CDR3 DNA is TGTGCCAGCAGTCCGATCCACTCCAGGGGTTCCAGTATCTATGAGCAGTACTTC. Translation: CASSPIHSRGSSIYEQYF. This sequence joins TRBV27 and TRBJ2-7; tentatively, D is TRBD1 (6 bases). The V gene's germline CDR1 is MNHEY and CDR2 SMNVEV (reference sequence). The length of the CDR3 is 18 residues. V was clipped by 5 bases and J by 7 bases, with 30 bases between them.

J is TRBJ2-3 and V is TRBV4-1; 9 positions agree with TRBD1. V shed 6 bases, J shed 4 bases, and the junction held 14 bases outside the gene matches. The CDR3 covers 17 residues. Germline V gene lookup returns CDR1 MGHRA and CDR2 YSYEKL. In DNA, the CDR3 is TGCGCCAGCAGTTCCGCTCAGAGGACAGGGGCCCCAGATACGCAGTATTTT. It codes for CASSSAQRTGAPDTQYF.

The table lists this clone with a few counts. The chain joins TRBV30 to TRBJ1-1; tentatively, D is TRBD1 (6 bases). V dropped 5 bases and J dropped 3 bases, with 7 bases sitting between them. This CDR3 contains 11 residues. The V gene's germline CDR1 is GTSNPN and CDR2 SVGIG (reference sequence). CDR3 amino acids: CAWAGDTEAFF. CDR3 bases: TGTGCCTGGGCAGGGGACACTGAAGCTTTCTTT.

This clone has only one observation. V and J are TRBV5-5 and TRBJ2-3, with 9 bases lining up with TRBD1. V dropped 6 bases and J dropped 1; count of bases not matched to a gene: 15. Germline assignment: CDR1 SGHKS and CDR2 YYEKEE (reference sequence). The CDR3 is made up of 18 amino acids. In DNA form, the CDR3 reads TGTGCCAGCACCTATGACAGGGGGGGACTCGGAGGCACAGATACGCAGTATTTT. Translating gives CASTYDRGGLGGTDTQYF.

V is TRBV28 and J is TRBJ1-3, with a tentative D call TRBD1 (5 bases). CDR1 and CDR2 from the germline V gene are MDHEN and SYDVKM. Trimming left V 6 bases short and J 1 base short, with 10 bases between. CDR3 length: 14 amino acids. The CDR3 bases are TGTGCCAGCAGCCTCGGGGGGTCTGGAAACACCATATATTTT. Its translation: CASSLGGSGNTIYF.

The J gene is TRBJ2-5, the V gene TRBV4-3; 11 bases agree with TRBD2. Trimming at V came to 0 bases and at J to 5 bases, leaving 11 bases not matched to a gene. Per the germline V gene, CDR1 is LGHNA and CDR2 is YSLEER. The CDR3 is made up of 18 amino acids. The CDR3 DNA sequence: TGCGCCAGCAGCCAAGATGAGTGGCCTAGCGGGAGGCCGGAGACCCAGTACTTC. It yields the protein CASSQDEWPSGRPETQYF.

The chain has TRBV10-3 and TRBJ1-3, with 10 bases aligning to TRBD1. This CDR3 comprises 17 residues. The junction had 16 bases not matched to a gene; V was cut back by 11 bases and J by 3 bases. Germline CDR1 ENHRY, CDR2 SYGVKD. The CDR3 sequence: CAVLEPRQGADGNTIYF. In DNA, the CDR3 is TGTGCCGTCTTGGAACCGAGACAGGGGGCGGATGGAAACACCATATATTTT.

The chain couples TRBV9 to TRBJ2-1, with TRBD2 identical over 9 bases. The V and J ends lost 1 base and 5 bases, in that order; junction bases with no gene match: 7. There are 16 residues in the CDR3. Looked up from germline, CDR1 is SGDLS and CDR2 is YYNGEE. The CDR3 loop reads CASSVRISGRNNEQFF. The CDR3 DNA reads TGTGCCAGCAGCGTAAGGATAAGCGGGAGGAACAATGAGCAGTTCTTC.

The genes are TRBV5-6 and TRBJ2-3, with 8 bases that match TRBD1. The CDR3 has 13 residues. CDR1 and CDR2 (germline): SGHDT, YYEEEE. Trimming removed 4 bases from V and 3 bases from J; junction bases left unmatched: 1. This CDR3 reads CASSTGGTDTQYF. As DNA, the CDR3 is TGTGCCAGCAGCACAGGGGGAACAGATACGCAGTATTTT.

The genes are TRBV11-3 and TRBJ2-5; 7 nucleotides line up with TRBD2. The CDR3 totals 15 residues. Germline CDR1 and CDR2: SGHNT and YENEEA. J was trimmed by 4 bases and V by 5 bases; bases with no gene match: 10. Here the CDR3 reads CASSLWDYPGETQYF. DNA of the CDR3: TGTGCCAGCAGCCTCTGGGACTACCCCGGAGAGACCCAGTACTTC. The complete variable domain, with remaining parts taken from reference TRBV11-3 and TRBJ2-5, reads EAGVVQSPRYKIIEKKQPVAFWCNPISGHNTLYWYLQNLGQGPELLIRYENEEAVDDSQLPKDRFSAERLKGVDSTLKIQPAELGDSAVYLCASSLWDYPGETQYFGPGTRLLVL.

V is TRBV19 and J is TRBJ2-7; 9 nucleotides agree with TRBD1. Germline V gene sequence: CDR1 LNHDA, CDR2 SQIVND (reference sequence). This CDR3 contains 14 residues. The V gene end was trimmed by 10 bases and the J gene end by 1 base; junction bases not matched to a gene: 8. The CDR3 DNA reads as TGTGCCACCCATGGGACAGGGCCTTCCTACGAGCAGTACTTC. Encoded protein: CATHGTGPSYEQYF.

The chain couples TRBV6-5 to TRBJ2-1; no reliable D call. CDR3 size: 15 residues. Germline V lookup: CDR1 MNHEY, CDR2 SVGAGI. Between the trimmed V and J ends, which lost 6 bases and 3 bases, there was a span of 15 bases. CDR3 in DNA: TGTGCCAGCAGCCCTGGACCTGACTTCTACAATGAGCAGTTCTTC. Amino acids: CASSPGPDFYNEQFF.

The rearrangement joins TRBV7-9 to TRBJ2-5; possible D gene TRBD2, 6 bases. CDR1 and CDR2 (germline): SEHNR, FQNEAQ (reference sequence). There are 15 residues in the CDR3. Trimming removed 5 bases at V and 2 bases at J, with 15 bases between. Here the CDR3 DNA reads TGTGCCAGCAGCCAACCGGGACTGATGCAAGAGACCCAGTACTTC. The encoded protein is CASSQPGLMQETQYF.

The J gene is TRBJ2-5, the V gene TRBV4-3; D may be TRBD2 (5 bases). V was trimmed by 0 bases and J by 4 bases, leaving 9 bases between them. Germline V gene data show CDR1 as LGHNA and CDR2 as YSLEER. The CDR3 is made up of 14 amino acids. CDR3 protein: CASSQDLEGETQYF. The CDR3 nucleotides read TGCGCCAGCAGCCAAGATCTCGAGGGAGAGACCCAGTACTTC.

This clone was seen just once. This chain uses TRBV27 with TRBJ1-2; TRBD1 might be the D (6 bases). Trimming removed 4 bases at V and 7 bases at J, with 19 bases between. This CDR3 is built from 15 residues. CDR1 and CDR2 from the germline V gene are MNHEY and SMNVEV (reference sequence). In nucleotides, the CDR3 is TGTGCCAGCAGTTCACCCGTGAACAGGGAGCTTGGCTACACCTTC. It yields the protein CASSSPVNRELGYTF.

The gene calls are TRBV29-1 and TRBJ2-7; TRBD1 aligns across 10 bases. Looked up from germline, CDR1 is SQVTM and CDR2 is ANQGSEA. The CDR3 spans 14 residues. V lost 5 bases, J lost 5 bases, and 9 bases stayed unmatched. The CDR3 DNA reads as TGCAGCGTTTCAGGACAGGGGGGAAGGAACGAGCAGTACTTC. This encodes CSVSGQGGRNEQYF.

J is TRBJ2-5 and V is TRBV5-8; 7 bases are shared with TRBD1. This CDR3 contains 14 residues. V dropped 3 bases and J dropped 5; count of bases not matched to a gene: 7. Germline V CDR1 and CDR2: SGHTS, YDEGEE. CDR3 DNA: TGTGCCAGCAGCTGGGGGACAGCTGGGGAGACCCAGTACTTC. Translation: CASSWGTAGETQYF.

This clone was seen a handful of times. This chain connects TRBV6-4 to TRBJ1-2, with 10 bases identical to TRBD1. The CDR3 length is 14 residues. V shed 7 bases and J 7 bases; nucleotides not matched to a gene: 9. CDR1 is MRHNA and CDR2 is SNTAGT in the germline V gene. The CDR3 region is CASTYGTGEVGYTF. The CDR3 DNA reads as TGTGCCAGCACCTACGGGACAGGGGAAGTTGGCTACACCTTC.

This sequence joins TRBV7-9 and TRBJ2-1; D is perhaps TRBD1 or TRBD2 (5 bases each). Between the trimmed V and J ends, which lost 1 base and 5 bases, there was a span of 12 bases. The CDR3 is 15 amino acids. Germline V lookup: CDR1 SEHNR, CDR2 FQNEAQ (reference sequence). CDR3 nucleotide sequence: TGTGCCAGCAGCTTAGGGGGGTTGTCTGACAATGAGCAGTTCTTC. Its protein is CASSLGGLSDNEQFF.

The chain links TRBV27 to TRBJ2-2; D remains ambiguous. The V gene lost 5 bases and the J gene lost 1 base, with 17 bases spanning the gap. This CDR3 spans 17 amino acids. CDR1 MNHEY and CDR2 SMNVEV come from the germline V gene (reference sequence). As DNA, the CDR3 is TGTGCCAGCAGTCCGAAGGTGGGCCAGGTGAACACCGGGGAGCTGTTTTTT. Translation gives CASSPKVGQVNTGELFF.

The V and J genes are TRBV7-8 and TRBJ1-5, with 10 bases aligning to TRBD1. The trim removed 6 bases at V and 6 bases at J, leaving 8 bases unmatched. This CDR3 contains 15 residues. Germline lookup yields CDR1 SGHVS and CDR2 FQNEAQ. The CDR3 DNA is TGTGCCAGCAGTACCGGGACAGGGGTCGCTCAGCCCCAGCATTTT. Amino acids: CASSTGTGVAQPQHF.